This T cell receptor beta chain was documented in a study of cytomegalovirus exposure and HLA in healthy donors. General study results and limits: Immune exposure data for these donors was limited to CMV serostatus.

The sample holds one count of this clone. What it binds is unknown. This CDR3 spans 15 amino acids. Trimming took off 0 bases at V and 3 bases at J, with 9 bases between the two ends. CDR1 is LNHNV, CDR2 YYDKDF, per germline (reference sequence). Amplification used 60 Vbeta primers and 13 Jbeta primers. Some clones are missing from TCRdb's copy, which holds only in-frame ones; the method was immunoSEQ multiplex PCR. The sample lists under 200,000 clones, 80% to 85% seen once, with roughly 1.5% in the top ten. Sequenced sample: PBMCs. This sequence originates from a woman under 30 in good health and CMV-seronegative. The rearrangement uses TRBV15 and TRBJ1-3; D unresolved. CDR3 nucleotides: TGTGCCACCAGCAGAGATCCGGGGAGTGGAAACACCATATATTTT. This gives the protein CATSRDPGSGNTIYF.